This paragraph covers one TCR beta chain sequence. This entry belongs to a study of blood T cell repertoires in COVID-19. About the study: COVID-19 samples from acute and convalescent phases originated in the United States, Italy and Spain. T cells, B-cell-depleted T cells, or PBMCs supplied cDNA or gDNA.

There are 14 residues in the CDR3. Trimming removed 6 bases from V and 1 base from J, with 14 bases in between. Looked up from germline, CDR1 is SGHRS and CDR2 is YFSETQ. Followed longitudinally, the Seattle patients had been enrolled during active infection. In the study's own analysis: Reference gene primer amplification gave nucleated cell count estimates. TCRdb's table, derived via immunoSEQ multiplex PCR, lists solely in-frame clones and lacks some. V and J calls and clone size are copied from that table; D and trimming were computed from the DNA. The sample consists of approximately 200,000 clones, less than 90% of them appearing once.

V gene TRBV5-1 combines with J gene TRBJ2-7; a possible D gene is TRBD1 (6 bases). The sequence was collected from a woman older than 75 with COVID-19, enrolled during active disease. Specimen: peripheral blood. The DNA for the CDR3 is TGCGCCAGCAAGATGACAGGACCGTCCTACGAGCAGTACTTC. This codes for CASKMTGPSYEQYF.